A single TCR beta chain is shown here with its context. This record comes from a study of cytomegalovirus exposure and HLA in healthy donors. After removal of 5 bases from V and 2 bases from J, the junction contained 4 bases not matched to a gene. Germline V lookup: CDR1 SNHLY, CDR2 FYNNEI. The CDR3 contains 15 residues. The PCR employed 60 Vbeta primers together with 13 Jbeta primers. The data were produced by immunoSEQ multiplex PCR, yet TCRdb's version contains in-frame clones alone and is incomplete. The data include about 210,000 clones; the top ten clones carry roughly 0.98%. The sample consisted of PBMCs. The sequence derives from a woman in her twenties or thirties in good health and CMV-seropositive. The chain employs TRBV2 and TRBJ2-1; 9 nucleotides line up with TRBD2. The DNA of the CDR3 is TGTGCCAGCAGTCGATCTAGCGGGGCCTACAATGAGCAGTTCTTC. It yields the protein CASSRSSGAYNEQFF.